Reported below is one T cell receptor (beta chain). What it binds is not known. This entry belongs to a study of T cell responses to AZD1222 COVID-19 vaccine. Assay: immunoSEQ multiplex PCR; the TCRdb copy retains only in-frame clones and omits some. The data show over 100,000 clones, roughly 80% seen once. Study-wide findings and caveats: It was only six AZD1222 recipients who were seropositive at baseline. Donors were largely white British and mainly female; clonal diversity was possibly underestimated.

In germline, CDR1 is LGHNA, CDR2 YNFKEQ. V shed 8 bases and J shed 7 bases, with 17 bases lying between them. The length of the CDR3 is 13 residues. The clonotype originates from an adult in good health. This chain joins TRBV4-2 and TRBJ1-2; unclear D gene. The input for sequencing was peripheral blood, taken on day 0 of AZD1222 vaccination. The CDR3 spells CASRPGQTRGYTF. The CDR3 region has the DNA TGTGCCAGCCGACCGGGCCAGACTCGTGGCTACACCTTC.